This section outlines one TCR beta chain sequence together with its context. As yet, its antigen is unknown. The CDR3 runs to 11 residues. V lost 3 bases to trimming and J lost 3 bases, with 1 base between them. This sample was taken from a study of T cell responses to AZD1222 COVID-19 vaccine. General observations from the study: Nearly half of the spike-specific TCRs reportedly recognize variant regions that carry no mutations. Spike-specific TCR depth and breadth grew after two AZD1222 doses. Seropositivity was recorded at baseline in only a handful of AZD1222 recipients.

Some clones are missing from TCRdb's copy, which holds only in-frame ones; the method was immunoSEQ multiplex PCR. This sample has 100,000 to 130,000 clones, with roughly 89% found just once. The chain recombines TRBV12-3 or TRBV12-4 with TRBJ2-3, with D uncertain. Material: peripheral blood, obtained on day 0 of MenACWY control vaccination. The TCR originated in an adult in good health. In DNA, the CDR3 is TGTGCCAGCAGTTTTACAGATACGCAGTATTTT. Translated: CASSFTDTQYF.